The clone carrying this T cell receptor (beta chain) was observed many times. Antigen specificity is unknown. The data originate from a study of spatial heterogeneity in lung cancer. Study background: Where present, follow-up PBMC were sequenced a median of roughly two years after resection. Consistently, beta-chain sequences turned up in larger numbers than alpha-chain sequences did. Overall study results and limits: TCRs found ubiquitously expanded in tumor appeared in blood more at resection than at follow-up.

TCRdb re-derived calls from the 5' RACE reads in MiXCR, one entry per CDR3 protein. The sample gives about 70,000 distinct CDR3 sequences, over 7% of which show up once; under 2.5% is in the top ten. Time point specified: blood at routine non-recurrence follow-up after resection. Germline V gene lookup returns CDR1 SGHTA and CDR2 FQGTGA. The CDR3 consists of 15 residues. J was trimmed by 0 bases and V by 4 bases; bases with no gene match: 4. This specimen consisted of PBMCs, obtained at follow-up. The sequence was collected from a female donor with early-stage non-small cell lung cancer. The chain uses TRBV7-3 and TRBJ2-7; 9 nucleotides align to TRBD2. CDR3 DNA: TGTGCCAGCAGCTCTAGCGGGGTCGACTCCTACGAGCAGTACTTC. This sequence encodes CASSSSGVDSYEQYF.